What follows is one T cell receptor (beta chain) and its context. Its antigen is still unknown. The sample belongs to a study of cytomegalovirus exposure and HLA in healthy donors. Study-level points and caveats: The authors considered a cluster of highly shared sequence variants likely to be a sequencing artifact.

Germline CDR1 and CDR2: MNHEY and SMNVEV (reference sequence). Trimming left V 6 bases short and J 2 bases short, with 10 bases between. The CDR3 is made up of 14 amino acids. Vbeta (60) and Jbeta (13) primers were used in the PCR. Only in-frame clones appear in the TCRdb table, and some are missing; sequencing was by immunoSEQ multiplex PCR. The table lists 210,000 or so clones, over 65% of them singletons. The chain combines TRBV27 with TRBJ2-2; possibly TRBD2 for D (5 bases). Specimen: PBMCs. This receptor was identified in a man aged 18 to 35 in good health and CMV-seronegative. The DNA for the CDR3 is TGTGCCAGCAGCCAGCGGCTAAACACCGGGGAGCTGTTTTTT. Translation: CASSQRLNTGELFF.